One and the same sample provided the 13 T cell receptor beta chains below, sequenced in a study of T-cell memory formation after mild COVID-19. TCRdb independently ran MiXCR on the 5' RACE reads; one entry per CDR3 protein. This sample has more than 250,000 distinct CDR3 sequences, with 16% found just once. Sequences were obtained from PBMCs or a T cell subset sorted from them (not recorded which). These receptors were collected from a man between 18 and 35 years old who had mild COVID-19 (a few samples of this study predate the infection). Cell type and time point are not known.

This clonotype appeared a few times. This chain links TRBV4-3 with TRBJ2-5; possible D gene TRBD2, 7 bases. Per germline, CDR1 LGHNA and CDR2 YSLEER. Trimming removed 0 bases from V and 8 bases from J, with 16 bases in between. The CDR3 contains 15 residues. DNA for the CDR3: TGCGCCAGCAGCCAAGACGGGGGGCCGTGGGGAACCCAGTACTTC. This translates into CASSQDGGPWGTQYF.

V and J are TRBV5-5 and TRBJ1-5; 8 nucleotides line up with TRBD1. Trimming cost V 5 bases and J 5 bases; bases outside gene matches: 9. This CDR3 has 15 residues. Germline V lookup: CDR1 SGHKS, CDR2 YYEKEE (reference sequence). CDR3 residues: CASRLTGGSDQPQHF. Here the CDR3 DNA reads TGTGCCAGCAGGCTAACAGGGGGTTCCGATCAGCCCCAGCATTTT.

This clonotype was counted only a few times. The chain uses TRBV19 and TRBJ2-3; 9 bases match TRBD1. The CDR3 contains 15 residues. The germline V gene encodes CDR1 LNHDA and CDR2 SQIVND (reference sequence). The V segment lost 3 bases and the J segment 5 bases; nucleotides outside the gene matches: 6. CDR3 in DNA: TGTGCCAGTAGTATTTCGGGACAGGGACTAGATACGCAGTATTTT. Translation: CASSISGQGLDTQYF.

The rearrangement uses TRBV12-3 or TRBV12-4 and TRBJ2-2; D unclear. V was pared by 0 bases and J by 4 bases, with 6 bases between. This CDR3 is 14 amino acids long. As DNA, the CDR3 is TGTGCCAGCAGTTTAGCCTGGGGCACCGGGGAGCTGTTTTTT. It specifies CASSLAWGTGELFF.

The chain carries TRBV12-3 or TRBV12-4 and TRBJ1-5; 9 bases align to TRBD1. V lost 4 bases and J lost 5; bases outside the gene matches: 0. The CDR3 loop spans 13 amino acids. In DNA form, the CDR3 reads TGTGCCAGCAGTTACAGGGGGCATCAGCCCCAGCATTTT. This encodes CASSYRGHQPQHF.

The J gene is TRBJ1-3, the V gene TRBV29-1; D remains ambiguous. The germline V and J ends were trimmed by 7 bases and 0 bases, with 7 bases remaining between them. This CDR3 spans 12 amino acids. Germline CDR1 and CDR2: SQVTM and ANQGSEA. CDR3 DNA: TGCAGCGCTCTGAGCTCTGGAAACACCATATATTTT. Translation gives CSALSSGNTIYF.

This clonotype occurred a few times. V is TRBV4-1 and J is TRBJ1-5; D remains unclear. Looked up from germline, CDR1 is MGHRA and CDR2 is YSYEKL. With 1 base removed from V and 5 bases from J, the gap between germline ends came to 9 bases. The CDR3 is made up of 14 amino acids. CDR3 protein: CASSQVGRDQPQHF. The CDR3 nucleotides are TGCGCCAGCAGCCAAGTGGGTCGTGATCAGCCCCAGCATTTT.

J is TRBJ2-5 and V is TRBV20-1; 7 bases agree with TRBD1. This CDR3 is 12 amino acids long. Germline trimming cut 3 bases from V and 2 bases from J; bases unmatched to any gene: 0. Germline lookup yields CDR1 DFQATT and CDR2 SNEGSKA (reference sequence). The CDR3 here is CSASRGQETQYF. The CDR3 nucleotides read TGCAGTGCTAGCAGGGGGCAAGAGACCCAGTACTTC.

In its sample, this clonotype was seen a few times. The genes are TRBV15 and TRBJ2-5; D is ambiguous. The CDR3 is 12 residues long. The V and J ends lost 5 bases and 1 base respectively, with 5 bases between them. The germline gives CDR1 LNHNV, CDR2 YYDKDF (reference sequence). The CDR3 protein is CATSGPQETQYF. For the CDR3, the DNA is TGTGCCACCAGCGGACCCCAAGAGACCCAGTACTTC.

This clonotype was picked up many times. The chain couples TRBV20-1 to TRBJ2-3; 8 bases line up with TRBD1. V shed 6 bases, J shed 4 bases, and the junction held 12 bases outside the gene matches. Germline V gene lookup returns CDR1 DFQATT and CDR2 SNEGSKA (reference sequence). The CDR3 runs 15 residues. CDR3 sequence: CSAPMAGGGSDTQYF. The CDR3 coding sequence is TGCAGTGCCCCTATGGCAGGGGGCGGTTCAGATACGCAGTATTTT.

A few counts support this clonotype. The rearrangement links TRBV7-9 to TRBJ1-1, with no clear D. The length of the CDR3 is 15 residues. The ends were cut back, 7 bases at V and 0 bases at J, with 15 bases in the middle. Germline CDR1 SEHNR, CDR2 FQNEAQ (reference sequence). The CDR3 sequence is CASTSTGQLNTEAFF. CDR3 in DNA: TGTGCCAGCACTTCAACTGGGCAGCTGAACACTGAAGCTTTCTTT. Combining the CDR3 with reference TRBV7-9 and TRBJ1-1 gives the whole variable domain DTGVSQNPRHKITKRGQNVTFRCDPISEHNRLYWYRQTLGQGPEFLTYFQNEAQLEKSRLLSDRFSAERPKGSFSTLEIQRTEQGDSAMYLCASTSTGQLNTEAFFGQGTRLTVV.

This clonotype has only a few counts. V and J are TRBV6-5 and TRBJ1-1; tentatively, D is TRBD1 (6 bases). CDR1 MNHEY and CDR2 SVGAGI come from the germline V gene. Trimming removed 6 bases at V and 3 bases at J, with 17 bases between. This CDR3 is 15 amino acids long. Here the CDR3 DNA reads TGTGCCAGCAGGGAGGGCTGGACAGCTGACACTGAAGCTTTCTTT. This gives the protein CASREGWTADTEAFF.

This clonotype has a handful of counts. J is TRBJ2-4 and V is TRBV2; weak D call: TRBD1 (6 bases). The CDR3 totals 14 residues. Germline V gene lookup returns CDR1 SNHLY and CDR2 FYNNEI. V shed 3 bases and J shed 7 bases, with 13 bases lying between them. As DNA, the CDR3 is TGTGCCAGCAGTGATTATACAGGGACGAACATTCAGTACTTC. Translated, it gives CASSDYTGTNIQYF. The full variable domain, with the rest looked up from reference TRBV2 and TRBJ2-4, is EPEVTQTPSHQVTQMGQEVILRCVPISNHLYFYWYRQILGQKVEFLVSFYNNEISEKSEIFDDQFSVERPDGSNFTLKIRSTKLEDSAMYFCASSDYTGTNIQYFGAGTRLSVL.